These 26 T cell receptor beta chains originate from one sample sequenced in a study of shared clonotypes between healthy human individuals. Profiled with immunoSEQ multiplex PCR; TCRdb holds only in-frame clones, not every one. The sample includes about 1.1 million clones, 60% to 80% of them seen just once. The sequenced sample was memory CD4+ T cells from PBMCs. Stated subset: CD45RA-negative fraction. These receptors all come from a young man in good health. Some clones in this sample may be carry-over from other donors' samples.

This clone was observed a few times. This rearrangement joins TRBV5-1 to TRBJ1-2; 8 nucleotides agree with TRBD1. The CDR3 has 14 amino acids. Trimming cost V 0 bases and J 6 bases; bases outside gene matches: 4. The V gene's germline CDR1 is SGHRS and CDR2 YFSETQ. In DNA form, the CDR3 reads TGCGCCAGCAGCTTGGGGACAGGGACTGATGGCTACACCTTC. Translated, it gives CASSLGTGTDGYTF.

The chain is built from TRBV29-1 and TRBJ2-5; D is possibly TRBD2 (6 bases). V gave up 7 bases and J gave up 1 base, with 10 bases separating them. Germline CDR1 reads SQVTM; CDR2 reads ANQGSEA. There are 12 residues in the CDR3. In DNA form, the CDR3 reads TGCAGCGGGAGGGAGCTCCAAGAGACCCAGTACTTC. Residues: CSGRELQETQYF.

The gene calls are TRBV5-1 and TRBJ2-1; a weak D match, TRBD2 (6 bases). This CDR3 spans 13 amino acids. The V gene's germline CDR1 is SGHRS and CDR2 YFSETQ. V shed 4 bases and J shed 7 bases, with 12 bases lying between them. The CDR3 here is CASSDQAGNEQFF. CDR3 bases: TGCGCCAGCAGCGACCAAGCGGGTAATGAGCAGTTCTTC.

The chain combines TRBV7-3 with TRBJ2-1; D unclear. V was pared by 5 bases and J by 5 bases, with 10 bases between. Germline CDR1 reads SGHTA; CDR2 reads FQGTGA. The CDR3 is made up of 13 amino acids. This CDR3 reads CASSLNRNNEQFF. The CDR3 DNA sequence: TGTGCCAGCAGCCTAAACAGAAACAATGAGCAGTTCTTC.

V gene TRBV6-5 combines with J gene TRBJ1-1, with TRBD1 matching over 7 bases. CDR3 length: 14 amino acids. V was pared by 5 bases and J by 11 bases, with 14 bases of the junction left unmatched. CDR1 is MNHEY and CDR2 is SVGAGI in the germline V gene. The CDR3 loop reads CASSPDRSIRRAFF. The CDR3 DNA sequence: TGTGCCAGCAGTCCGGACAGGTCCATACGTAGGGCTTTCTTT.

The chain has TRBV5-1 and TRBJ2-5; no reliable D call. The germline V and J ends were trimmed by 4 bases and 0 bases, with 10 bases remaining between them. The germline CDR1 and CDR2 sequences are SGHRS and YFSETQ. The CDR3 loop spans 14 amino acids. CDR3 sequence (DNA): TGCGCCAGCAGCGGCGGATGGGACCAAGAGACCCAGTACTTC. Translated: CASSGGWDQETQYF.

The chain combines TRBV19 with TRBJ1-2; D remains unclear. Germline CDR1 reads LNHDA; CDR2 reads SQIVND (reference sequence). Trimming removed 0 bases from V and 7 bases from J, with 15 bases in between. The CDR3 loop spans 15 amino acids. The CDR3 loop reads CASSIDQVSHSGYTF. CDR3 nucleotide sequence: TGTGCCAGTAGTATAGATCAGGTATCTCACTCTGGCTACACCTTC.

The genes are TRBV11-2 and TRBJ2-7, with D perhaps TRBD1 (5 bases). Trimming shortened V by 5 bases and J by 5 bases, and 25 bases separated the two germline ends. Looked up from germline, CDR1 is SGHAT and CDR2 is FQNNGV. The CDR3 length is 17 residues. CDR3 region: CASSPLVLQGAWDEQYF. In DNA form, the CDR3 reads TGTGCCAGCAGCCCGCTGGTGCTTCAGGGCGCTTGGGACGAGCAGTACTTC.

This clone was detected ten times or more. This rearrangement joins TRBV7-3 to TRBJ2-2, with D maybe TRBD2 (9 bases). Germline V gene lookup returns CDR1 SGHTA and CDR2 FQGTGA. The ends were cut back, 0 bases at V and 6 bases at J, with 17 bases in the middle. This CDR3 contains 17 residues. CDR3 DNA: TGTGCCAGCAGCTTAACGGGGCTAGCGGGACAGGCCGGGGAGCTGTTTTTT. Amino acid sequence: CASSLTGLAGQAGELFF.

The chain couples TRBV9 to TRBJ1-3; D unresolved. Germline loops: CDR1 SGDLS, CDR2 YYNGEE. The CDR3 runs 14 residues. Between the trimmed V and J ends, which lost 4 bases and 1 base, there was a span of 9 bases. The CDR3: CASSPADSGNTIYF. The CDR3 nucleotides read TGTGCCAGCAGCCCCGCGGATTCTGGAAACACCATATATTTT.

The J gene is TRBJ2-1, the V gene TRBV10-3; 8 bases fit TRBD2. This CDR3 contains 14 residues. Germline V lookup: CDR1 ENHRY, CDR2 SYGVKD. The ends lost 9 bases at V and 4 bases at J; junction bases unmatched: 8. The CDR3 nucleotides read TGTGCCATTCGGGGGGGAGCGGCGTACAATGAGCAGTTCTTC. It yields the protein CAIRGGAAYNEQFF.

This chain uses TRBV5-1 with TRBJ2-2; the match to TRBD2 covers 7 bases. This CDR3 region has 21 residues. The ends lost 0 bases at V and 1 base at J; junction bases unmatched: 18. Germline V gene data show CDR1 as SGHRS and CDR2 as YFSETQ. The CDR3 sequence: CASSLGGLAAERFWNTGELFF. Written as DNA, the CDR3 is TGCGCCAGCAGCTTGGGGGGTCTAGCGGCGGAGAGGTTCTGGAACACCGGGGAGCTGTTTTTT.

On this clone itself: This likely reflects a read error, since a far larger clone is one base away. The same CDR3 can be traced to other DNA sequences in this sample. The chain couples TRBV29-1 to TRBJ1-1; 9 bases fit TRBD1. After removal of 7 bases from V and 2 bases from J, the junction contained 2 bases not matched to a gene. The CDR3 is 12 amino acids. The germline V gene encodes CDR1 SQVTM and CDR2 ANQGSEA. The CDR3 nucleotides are TGCAGCGGGGACAGGGTTAACACTGAAGCTTTCTTT. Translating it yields CSGDRVNTEAFF.

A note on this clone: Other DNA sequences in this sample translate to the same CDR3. CDR3 sequence: CASSDRNSNQPQHF. In DNA, the CDR3 is TGTGCCAGCAGTGATCGGAATAGCAATCAGCCCCAGCATTTT. The gene calls are TRBV2 and TRBJ1-5; no clear D gene. The germline CDR1 and CDR2 sequences are SNHLY and FYNNEI. The germline V and J ends were trimmed by 3 bases and 0 bases, with 6 bases remaining between them. The CDR3 spans 14 residues.

The CDR3 here is CASSPPTGPHTIYF. CDR3 in DNA: TGTGCCAGCTCACCACCGACAGGTCCTCACACCATATATTTT. This chain links TRBV18 with TRBJ1-3, with D maybe TRBD1 (6 bases). The length of the CDR3 is 14 residues. Germline CDR1 is KGHSH and CDR2 is LQKENI. The V gene lost 0 bases and the J gene lost 8 bases, with 11 bases spanning the gap.

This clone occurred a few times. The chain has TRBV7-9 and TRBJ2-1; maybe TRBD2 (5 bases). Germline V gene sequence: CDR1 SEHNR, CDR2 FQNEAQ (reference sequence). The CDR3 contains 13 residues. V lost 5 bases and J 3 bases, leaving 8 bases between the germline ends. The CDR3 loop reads CASSPGDYNEQFF. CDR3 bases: TGTGCCAGCAGCCCCGGGGACTACAATGAGCAGTTCTTC.

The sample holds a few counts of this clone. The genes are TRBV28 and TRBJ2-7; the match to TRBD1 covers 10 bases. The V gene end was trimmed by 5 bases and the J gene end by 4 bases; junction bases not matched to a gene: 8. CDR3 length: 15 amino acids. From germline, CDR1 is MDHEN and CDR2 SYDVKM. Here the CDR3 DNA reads TGTGCCAGCAGTACCTCGACAGGGGGCAGATACGAGCAGTACTTC. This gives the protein CASSTSTGGRYEQYF.

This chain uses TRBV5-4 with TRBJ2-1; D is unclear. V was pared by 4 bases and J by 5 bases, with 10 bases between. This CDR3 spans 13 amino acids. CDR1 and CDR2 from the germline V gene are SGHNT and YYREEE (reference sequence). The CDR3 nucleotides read TGTGCCAGCAGCCCGGACCGCAACAATGAGCAGTTCTTC. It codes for CASSPDRNNEQFF. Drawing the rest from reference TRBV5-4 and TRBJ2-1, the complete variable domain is ETGVTQSPTHLIKTRGQQVTLRCSSQSGHNTVSWYQQALGQGPQFIFQYYREEENGRGNFPPRFSGLQFPNYSSELNVNALELDDSALYLCASSPDRNNEQFFGPGTRLTVL.

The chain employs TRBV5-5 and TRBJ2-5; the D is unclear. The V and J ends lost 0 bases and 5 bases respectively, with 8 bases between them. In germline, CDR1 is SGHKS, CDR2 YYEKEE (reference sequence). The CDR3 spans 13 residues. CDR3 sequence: CASSLEQWETQYF. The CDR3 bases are TGTGCCAGCAGCTTGGAACAGTGGGAGACCCAGTACTTC. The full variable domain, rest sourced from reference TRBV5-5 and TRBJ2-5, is DAGVTQSPTHLIKTRGQQVTLRCSPISGHKSVSWYQQVLGQGPQFIFQYYEKEERGRGNFPDRFSARQFPNYSSELNVNALLLGDSALYLCASSLEQWETQYFGPGTRLLVL.

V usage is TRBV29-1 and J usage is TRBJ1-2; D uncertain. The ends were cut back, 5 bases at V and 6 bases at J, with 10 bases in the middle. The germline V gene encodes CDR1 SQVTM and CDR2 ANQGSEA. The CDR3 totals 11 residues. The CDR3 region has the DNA TGCAGCGTTCAGGTTCTAGATGGCTACACCTTC. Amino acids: CSVQVLDGYTF.

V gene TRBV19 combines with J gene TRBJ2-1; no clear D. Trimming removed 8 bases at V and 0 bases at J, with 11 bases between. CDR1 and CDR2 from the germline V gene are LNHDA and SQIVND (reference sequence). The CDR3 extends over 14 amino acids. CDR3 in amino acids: CASERDPSYNEQFF. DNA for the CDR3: TGTGCCAGTGAAAGGGATCCCTCCTACAATGAGCAGTTCTTC.

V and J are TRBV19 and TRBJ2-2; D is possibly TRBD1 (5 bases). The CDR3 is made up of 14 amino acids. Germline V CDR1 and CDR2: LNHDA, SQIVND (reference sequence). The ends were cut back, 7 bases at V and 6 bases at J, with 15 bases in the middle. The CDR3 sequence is CASKVQPRAGELFF. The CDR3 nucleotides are TGTGCCAGTAAGGTACAGCCCAGGGCCGGGGAGCTGTTTTTT.

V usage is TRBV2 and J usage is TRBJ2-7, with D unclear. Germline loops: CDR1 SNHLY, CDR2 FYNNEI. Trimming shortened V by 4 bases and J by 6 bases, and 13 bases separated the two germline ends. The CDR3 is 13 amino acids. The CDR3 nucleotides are TGTGCCAGCAGTGCAGAGCTGCGGATCGAGCAGTACTTC. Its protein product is CASSAELRIEQYF.

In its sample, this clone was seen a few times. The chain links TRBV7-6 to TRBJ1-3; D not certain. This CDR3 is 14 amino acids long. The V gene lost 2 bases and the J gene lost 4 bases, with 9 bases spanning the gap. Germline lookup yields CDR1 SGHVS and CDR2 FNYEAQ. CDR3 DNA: TGTGCCAGCAGCTTACCACCGGCCGGAAACACCATATATTTT. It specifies CASSLPPAGNTIYF.

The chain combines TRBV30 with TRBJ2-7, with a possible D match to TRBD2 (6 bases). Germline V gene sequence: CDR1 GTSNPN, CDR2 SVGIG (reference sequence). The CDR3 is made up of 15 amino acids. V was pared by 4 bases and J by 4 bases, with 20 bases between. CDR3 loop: CAWIPRRDGKYEQYF. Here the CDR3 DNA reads TGTGCCTGGATCCCCCGGAGGGACGGGAAATACGAGCAGTACTTC.

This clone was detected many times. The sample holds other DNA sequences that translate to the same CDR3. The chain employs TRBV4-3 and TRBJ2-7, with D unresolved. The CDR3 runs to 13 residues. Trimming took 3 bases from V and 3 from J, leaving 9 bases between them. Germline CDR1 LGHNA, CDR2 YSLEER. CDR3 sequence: CASSHRRFYEQYF. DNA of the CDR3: TGCGCCAGCAGCCATCGGCGGTTCTACGAGCAGTACTTC.